This section outlines one T cell receptor beta chain sequence together with its context. The data belong to a study of blood T cell repertoires in COVID-19. About the research overall: The samples span acute and convalescent COVID-19 from the United States, Italy and Spain. PBMCs, B-cell-depleted T cells, or T cells provided the cDNA or gDNA that made up the material.

CDR1 is SGHTA and CDR2 is FQGNSA in the germline V gene. This CDR3 spans 17 amino acids. V shed 5 bases, J shed 3 bases, and the junction held 10 bases outside the gene matches. In the authors' workflow: It was from reference gene primer amplification that nucleated cell counts were estimated. Using immunoSEQ multiplex PCR, the repertoire was profiled, and TCRdb retains in-frame clones only, with some absent. The V and J calls and the clone size are those of that table, but D and trimming were determined from the DNA. The sample includes approximately 90,000 clones, approximately 80% of them seen just once.

Source material: peripheral blood. The TCR comes from a man aged 60 to 69 with acute or convalescent COVID-19. V and J are TRBV7-2 and TRBJ1-4; 9 nucleotides line up with TRBD1. CDR3 in amino acids: CASSLGQGNLPNEKLFF. DNA of the CDR3: TGTGCCAGCAGCCTGGGACAGGGTAATTTACCTAATGAAAAACTGTTTTTT.